The 27 T cell receptor beta chains listed next were all sequenced from one sample in a study of Graves' ophthalmopathy and Graves' hyperthyroidism. Amplified material comprised TCR beta CDR3 regions derived from RNA transcripts. RT-PCR with HTBI primers came first, then second-round multiplex PCR. One entry per CDR3 protein, called by TCRdb with MiXCR from the multiplex PCR reads. This table has almost 750,000 distinct CDR3 sequences, around 40% appearing once. Sequenced input: peripheral blood. Receptors were obtained from an adult man with Graves' ophthalmopathy.

A few counts support this clonotype. The chain joins TRBV2 to TRBJ1-1; the D gene is possibly TRBD1 (5 bases). The CDR3 contains 15 residues. The V gene lost 5 bases and the J gene lost 5 bases, with 18 bases spanning the gap. CDR1 and CDR2 (germline): SNHLY, FYNNEI. This chain's CDR3 is CASSYGALRGTEAFF. Here the CDR3 DNA reads TGTGCCAGCAGTTACGGGGCATTAAGAGGGACTGAAGCTTTCTTT.

This chain uses TRBV10-3 with TRBJ2-5, with D possibly called TRBD1 or TRBD2 (7 bases each). Trimming removed 10 bases from V and 10 bases from J, with 19 bases in between. The germline V gene has CDR1 ENHRY and CDR2 SYGVKD. CDR3 length: 12 residues. The CDR3 DNA follows: TGTGCCAGCGGTCCAGGGGGGGAGGACCAGTACTTC. Translated: CASGPGGEDQYF.

This clonotype was detected only a few times. The V gene is TRBV12-3 or TRBV12-4, the J gene TRBJ2-7; 7 positions agree with TRBD1. V lost 3 bases to trimming and J lost 3 bases; unmatched junction nucleotides: 2. The CDR3 length is 13 residues. The CDR3: CASSLQGVYEQYF. The CDR3 region has the DNA TGTGCCAGCAGTTTGCAGGGGGTCTACGAGCAGTACTTC.

This clonotype has ten or more counts. The chain carries TRBV15 and TRBJ1-1; TRBD1 might be the D (5 bases). The CDR3 consists of 14 residues. The V gene's germline CDR1 is LNHNV and CDR2 YYDKDF (reference sequence). V dropped 3 bases and J dropped 1 base, with 9 bases sitting between them. DNA of the CDR3: TGTGCCACCAGCAGGGACACAGAGAACACTGAAGCTTTCTTT. The encoded protein is CATSRDTENTEAFF.

This clonotype was counted ten times or more. The CDR3 loop is CASSLSRAYQETQYF. In DNA form, the CDR3 reads TGTGCCAGCAGCTTAAGCAGGGCTTACCAAGAGACCCAGTACTTC. The chain couples TRBV7-6 to TRBJ2-5; D might be TRBD1 (5 bases). Trimming removed 2 bases from V and 0 bases from J, with 10 bases in between. Germline-derived CDR1 and CDR2 are SGHVS and FNYEAQ. The CDR3 totals 15 residues.

With regard to this clonotype: This may be a read error, as it is one base from a much larger clone. Since the CDR3 does not end with the conserved phenylalanine or tryptophan, this likely comes from a read error. V is TRBV11-2 and J is TRBJ1-1, with 7 bases that match TRBD1. Unmatched junction bases numbered 7, after V lost 5 bases and J lost 1 base. The germline V gene has CDR1 SGHAT and CDR2 FQNNGV. This CDR3 comprises 15 residues. Here the CDR3 DNA reads TGTGCCAGCAGCCGTATAGGGGGCGAGAACACTGAAGCTTTCTCT. Translated: CASSRIGGENTEAFS.

This clonotype has more than one count but fewer than ten. The gene calls are TRBV6-1 and TRBJ1-1; D is undetermined. The CDR3 sequence is 13 residues long. Germline V gene data show CDR1 as MNHNS and CDR2 as SASEGT. V dropped 5 bases and J dropped 0 bases, with 7 bases sitting between them. The CDR3 sequence: CASSYSLNTEAFF. The CDR3 nucleotides are TGTGCCAGCAGTTATTCCTTGAACACTGAAGCTTTCTTT.

This chain joins TRBV19 and TRBJ2-7; TRBD1 matches 8 bases. The V segment lost 4 bases and the J segment 7 bases; nucleotides outside the gene matches: 9. In germline, CDR1 is LNHDA, CDR2 SQIVND (reference sequence). The CDR3 is made up of 14 amino acids. CDR3 sequence: CASSTRTGQREQYF. The CDR3 DNA sequence: TGTGCCAGTAGTACTAGGACAGGGCAGCGGGAGCAGTACTTC.

The chain combines TRBV7-9 with TRBJ2-7; 7 bases are a match to TRBD2. Germline loops: CDR1 SEHNR, CDR2 FQNEAQ (reference sequence). V gave up 5 bases and J gave up 6 bases; unmatched junction bases: 7. The CDR3 runs 13 residues. Here the CDR3 DNA reads TGTGCCAGCAGCCCGGGGGGAAGGCGCGAGCAGTACTTC. This gives the protein CASSPGGRREQYF.

Here the CDR3 reads CSVILRGPINQPQHF. The CDR3, as DNA: TGCAGCGTCATATTAAGGGGACCGATCAATCAGCCCCAGCATTTT. The chain links TRBV29-1 to TRBJ1-5, with a weak D call TRBD1 (5 bases). The CDR3 covers 15 residues. CDR1 is SQVTM, CDR2 ANQGSEA, per germline. Deletions cut 6 bases from V and 3 bases from J, with 18 bases between.

This clonotype has at least ten counts. The chain has TRBV15 and TRBJ2-7; a possible D gene is TRBD1 (5 bases). With 5 bases removed from V and 3 bases from J, the gap between germline ends came to 17 bases. CDR1 is LNHNV and CDR2 is YYDKDF in the germline V gene (reference sequence). This CDR3 has 15 residues. The CDR3 DNA reads TGTGCCACCAGCGTGACAGTTGGAATGTACTACGAGCAGTACTTC. This gives the protein CATSVTVGMYYEQYF.

V gene TRBV15 combines with J gene TRBJ2-3; unclear D gene. CDR3 length: 15 residues. Between the trimmed V and J ends, which lost 5 bases and 2 bases, there was a span of 14 bases. Germline loops: CDR1 LNHNV, CDR2 YYDKDF (reference sequence). DNA for the CDR3: TGTGCCACCAGCTTTGTTGGGGATGACACAGATACGCAGTATTTT. Protein: CATSFVGDDTDTQYF.

This clonotype was observed a handful of times. The chain combines TRBV7-9 with TRBJ2-2; D may be TRBD1 or TRBD2 (6 bases each). CDR1 and CDR2 from the germline V gene are SEHNR and FQNEAQ (reference sequence). The CDR3 is made up of 16 amino acids. V was trimmed by 5 bases and J by 2 bases, leaving 15 bases between them. The CDR3 is CASSPVGGLNTGELFF. CDR3 bases: TGTGCCAGCAGCCCAGTGGGGGGCTTAAACACCGGGGAGCTGTTTTTT.

This clonotype was counted only a few times. V gene TRBV30 combines with J gene TRBJ1-5; 7 nucleotides match TRBD1. The CDR3 runs 13 residues. V was clipped by 4 bases and J by 5 bases; unmatched bases: 5. CDR1 is GTSNPN, CDR2 SVGIG, per germline (reference sequence). CDR3 residues: CAWNDRVDQPQHF. CDR3 DNA: TGTGCCTGGAATGACAGGGTCGATCAGCCCCAGCATTTT.

The genes are TRBV25-1 and TRBJ2-6, with no clear D. CDR3 size: 12 residues. From germline, CDR1 is MGHDK and CDR2 SYGVNS. CDR3 DNA sequence: TGTGACAGTCGCTCTGGGGCCAACGTCCTGACTTTC. Amino acids: CDSRSGANVLTF. The variable domain in full, with the rest retrieved from reference TRBV25-1 and TRBJ2-6, is EADIYQTPRYLVIGTGKKITLECSQTMGHDKMYWYQQDPGMELHLIHYSYGVNSTEKGDLSSESTVSRIRTEHFPLTLESARPSHTSQYLCDSRSGANVLTFGAGSRLTVL.

This clonotype was seen only a few times. The V and J genes are TRBV11-2 and TRBJ2-5; possible D gene TRBD2, 7 bases. Trimming removed 5 bases from V and 2 bases from J, with 18 bases in between. The CDR3 runs to 16 residues. Germline V gives CDR1 SGHAT, CDR2 FQNNGV. The CDR3, as DNA: TGTGCCAGCAGCCCAAGGAGGGGGGGGACTCAAGAGACCCAGTACTTC. The encoded protein is CASSPRRGGTQETQYF.

There are many counts of this clonotype. The chain links TRBV7-2 to TRBJ1-4, with D unclear. The CDR3 covers 15 residues. V dropped 1 base and J dropped 8 bases, with 14 bases sitting between them. CDR1 SGHTA and CDR2 FQGNSA come from the germline V gene. The CDR3 DNA is TGTGCCAGCAGCTTAGGGACGGAGGAGGAAGAAAAACTGTTTTTT. This encodes CASSLGTEEEEKLFF.

This clonotype was recorded many times. The chain links TRBV29-1 to TRBJ2-7, with D maybe TRBD2 (5 bases). V was shortened by 3 bases and J by 3 bases, with 15 bases between the two germline ends. From germline, CDR1 is SQVTM and CDR2 ANQGSEA. CDR3 length equals 14 residues. The CDR3 DNA sequence: TGCAGCGTTGAGTCGGACGGCGGGCTCTACGAGCAGTACTTC. This codes for CSVESDGGLYEQYF.

V and J are TRBV25-1 and TRBJ1-3; D is unresolved. V gave up 8 bases and J gave up 1 base, with 6 bases separating them. From germline, CDR1 is MGHDK and CDR2 SYGVNS. The CDR3 has 12 residues. The CDR3: CASVESGNTIYF. CDR3 nucleotide sequence: TGTGCCAGCGTTGAGTCTGGAAACACCATATATTTT.

This rearrangement joins TRBV7-2 to TRBJ1-1; D gene unclear. The CDR3 runs 14 residues. Germline V gives CDR1 SGHTA, CDR2 FQGNSA. Trimming left V 5 bases short and J 2 bases short, with 12 bases between. This CDR3 reads CASSARTDNTEAFF. For the CDR3, the DNA is TGTGCCAGCAGCGCCCGGACGGACAACACTGAAGCTTTCTTT.

The genes are TRBV29-1 and TRBJ2-7, with 7 bases fitting TRBD1. V lost 8 bases, J lost 7 bases, and 14 bases stayed unmatched. CDR3 length: 13 residues. The germline V gene has CDR1 SQVTM and CDR2 ANQGSEA. CDR3 amino acids: CSLAQGVASEQYF. The CDR3 DNA sequence: TGCAGCCTAGCCCAGGGGGTGGCGAGTGAGCAGTACTTC.

The chain uses TRBV20-1 and TRBJ2-7; 10 nucleotides match TRBD1. The CDR3 runs 15 residues. Germline CDR1 and CDR2: DFQATT and SNEGSKA (reference sequence). The V segment lost 5 bases and the J segment 4 bases; nucleotides outside the gene matches: 11. This chain's CDR3 is CSADFPRDRGYEQYF. CDR3 DNA sequence: TGCAGTGCTGACTTCCCCCGGGACAGGGGTTACGAGCAGTACTTC.

The gene calls are TRBV25-1 and TRBJ1-1; possibly TRBD1 for D (5 bases). CDR3 length: 15 residues. Trimming shortened V by 6 bases and J by 2 bases, and 16 bases separated the two germline ends. Germline assignment: CDR1 MGHDK and CDR2 SYGVNS. CDR3 in amino acids: CASSRPDRTNTEAFF. In nucleotides, the CDR3 is TGTGCCAGCAGCCGTCCCGACAGAACTAACACTGAAGCTTTCTTT.

This sequence joins TRBV7-7 and TRBJ2-3; tentative D call: TRBD2 (7 bases). Germline values: CDR1 SSHAT, CDR2 FNYEAQ (reference sequence). V was trimmed by 4 bases and J by 5 bases, leaving 19 bases between them. The CDR3 is made up of 16 amino acids. The chain's CDR3 is CASSSDAAGAVDTQYF. The CDR3 region has the DNA TGTGCCAGCAGCTCGGATGCGGCGGGGGCCGTAGATACGCAGTATTTT. Full variable domain (rest looked up from reference TRBV7-7 and TRBJ2-3): GAGVSQSPRYKVTKRGQDVTLRCDPISSHATLYWYQQALGQGPEFLTYFNYEAQPDKSGLPSDRFSAERPEGSISTLTIQRTEQRDSAMYRCASSSDAAGAVDTQYFGPGTRLTVL.

The gene calls are TRBV20-1 and TRBJ2-5, with D possibly being TRBD1 (5 bases). Looked up from germline, CDR1 is DFQATT and CDR2 is SNEGSKA (reference sequence). The CDR3 loop spans 12 amino acids. Trimming took 2 bases from V and 5 from J, leaving 9 bases between them. CDR3 region: CSARRTHETQYF. CDR3 DNA sequence: TGCAGTGCTAGACGGACACACGAGACCCAGTACTTC.

This clonotype occurred once. The chain couples TRBV11-2 to TRBJ1-4, with a weak D call TRBD1 (5 bases). V gave up 4 bases and J gave up 7 bases, with 10 bases separating them. CDR3 length: 13 residues. Germline-derived CDR1 and CDR2 are SGHAT and FQNNGV. The CDR3: CASSSWGFEKLFF. The CDR3 DNA sequence: TGTGCCAGCAGCTCTTGGGGGTTTGAAAAACTGTTTTTT.

The chain joins TRBV20-1 to TRBJ2-1; 11 nucleotides align to TRBD2. Germline assignment: CDR1 DFQATT and CDR2 SNEGSKA (reference sequence). This CDR3 contains 13 residues. V lost 5 bases to trimming and J lost 5 bases; unmatched junction nucleotides: 2. DNA for the CDR3: TGCAGTGCTTTAGCGGGAGGGAACAATGAGCAGTTCTTC. Protein product: CSALAGGNNEQFF.